This TCR beta chain was obtained from a study of T-cell reconstitution after alpha-beta-depleted transplantation in children. Unique molecular identifiers were incorporated when the TCRbeta library was constructed. One entry per CDR3 protein, called by TCRdb with MiXCR from the PCR reads. Of about 420,000 distinct CDR3 sequences in the sample, 15% to 20% are singletons; the top ten hold over 25%. This clonotype was counted between two and nine times. Its antigen is still unknown. Germline assignment: CDR1 KGHDR and CDR2 SFDVKD. The CDR3 loop spans 16 amino acids. Trimming pared 1 base from V and 7 bases from J, leaving 16 bases between. General study points: Expanded graft clones numbering several hundred reportedly gave rise to alpha-beta T cells about two months after transplant. Diversity and T-cell counts at one year after transplant derived mostly from new T cells. Some patients' high day-60 TCRbeta diversity was traced to surviving recipient T cells and thymic progenitors.

Specimen: PBMCs, mostly from graft donor cells, collected 360 days after TCRalphabeta/CD19-depleted stem cell transplant. The receptor was isolated from a boy under two years old who had a stem cell transplant for Wiskott-Aldrich syndrome, so the T cells may come from the graft donor. V is TRBV24-1 and J is TRBJ2-1; D is possibly TRBD1 or TRBD2 (6 bases each). The CDR3 region has the DNA TGTGCCACCAGTGATTTACCACGGAAGGGGGGAAATGAGCAGTTCTTC. Its protein product is CATSDLPRKGGNEQFF.